Below are 11 T cell receptor beta chains sequenced from a single sample in a study of cytomegalovirus exposure and HLA in healthy donors. A multiplex PCR was run with 60 Vbeta primers and 13 Jbeta primers. Generated by immunoSEQ multiplex PCR, the TCRdb table keeps only in-frame clones and is missing some. Of about 130,000 clones listed, 70% to 90% were seen once; the top ten hold 5.5% to 7%. The sample was PBMCs. These receptors came from a woman between 40 and 55 years old in good health and CMV-seropositive.

This clone was counted a few times. The gene calls are TRBV7-2 and TRBJ2-5, with TRBD2 as a possible D gene (5 bases). CDR1 and CDR2 from the germline V gene are SGHTA and FQGNSA. This CDR3 is 14 amino acids long. Trimming removed 5 bases at V and 4 bases at J, with 14 bases between. CDR3 sequence reads: CASSPLRARETQYF. The CDR3 DNA is TGTGCCAGCAGCCCACTGAGGGCCAGAGAGACCCAGTACTTC.

V gene TRBV9 combines with J gene TRBJ2-1, with TRBD1 identical over 10 bases. V lost 3 bases, J lost 9 bases, and 9 bases stayed unmatched. CDR3 length: 15 amino acids. CDR1 SGDLS and CDR2 YYNGEE come from the germline V gene. CDR3 nucleotide sequence: TGTGCCAGCAGCGCAACCGGGACAGGGGAAAGTGAGCAGTTCTTC. Its translation is CASSATGTGESEQFF. Using reference TRBV9 and TRBJ2-1 for the parts outside the CDR3, the full variable domain is DSGVTQTPKHLITATGQRVTLRCSPRSGDLSVYWYQQSLDQGLQFLIQYYNGEERAKGNILERFSAQQFPDLHSELNLSSLELGDSALYFCASSATGTGESEQFFGPGTRLTVL.

The chain recombines TRBV29-1 with TRBJ2-2; the match to TRBD2 covers 11 bases. This CDR3 is built from 21 residues. Germline V gene sequence: CDR1 SQVTM, CDR2 ANQGSEA. The V segment lost 0 bases and the J segment 4 bases; nucleotides outside the gene matches: 19. DNA for the CDR3: TGCAGCGTTGAAGATCTTCGGCTAGCGGGGGGCGATCCCCATAGCACCGGGGAGCTGTTTTTT. Its translation: CSVEDLRLAGGDPHSTGELFF.

The chain is built from TRBV30 and TRBJ2-7, with 7 bases identical to TRBD1. This CDR3 is built from 13 residues. The germline CDR1 and CDR2 sequences are GTSNPN and SVGIG (reference sequence). V trimming: 2 bases; J trimming: 1 base; junction bases outside the gene matches: 2. The CDR3 sequence is CAWSPTGSYEQYF. CDR3 nucleotides: TGTGCCTGGAGTCCGACAGGGTCCTACGAGCAGTACTTC.

The J gene is TRBJ2-3, the V gene TRBV10-3; possible D gene TRBD2, 7 bases. The CDR3 is 14 amino acids. Germline loops: CDR1 ENHRY, CDR2 SYGVKD. Trimming cost V 2 bases and J 4 bases, with 10 bases left between them. Written as DNA, the CDR3 is TGTGCCATCAGTGAGGGCGGGGGCCCAGATACGCAGTATTTT. Its translation is CAISEGGGPDTQYF.

This chain joins TRBV11-2 and TRBJ2-3; the D gene is possibly TRBD2 (5 bases). CDR1 and CDR2 (germline): SGHAT, FQNNGV. This CDR3 region has 13 residues. V was clipped by 5 bases and J by 6 bases, with 12 bases between them. The CDR3 protein is CASSPGLGDTQYF. The CDR3 DNA follows: TGTGCCAGCAGCCCTGGACTCGGGGATACGCAGTATTTT.

The rearrangement links TRBV19 to TRBJ1-3, with 9 bases fitting TRBD1. CDR3 length equals 15 residues. Germline V lookup: CDR1 LNHDA, CDR2 SQIVND (reference sequence). The V segment lost 4 bases and the J segment 5 bases; nucleotides outside the gene matches: 6. CDR3 DNA: TGTGCCAGTAGTAACAAGGACAGGGGACGAAACACCATATATTTT. Residues: CASSNKDRGRNTIYF. The full variable domain, in which reference TRBV19 and TRBJ1-3 provide the parts outside the CDR3, is DGGITQSPKYLFRKEGQNVTLSCEQNLNHDAMYWYRQDPGQGLRLIYYSQIVNDFQKGDIAEGYSVSREKKESFPLTVTSAQKNPTAFYLCASSNKDRGRNTIYFGEGSWLTVV.

The chain links TRBV30 to TRBJ2-2; 7 positions match TRBD1. V dropped 5 bases and J dropped 5; count of bases not matched to a gene: 20. The germline gives CDR1 GTSNPN, CDR2 SVGIG (reference sequence). The CDR3 sequence is 18 residues long. The CDR3: CAWFSRDNRGIQTGELFF. The CDR3 nucleotides read TGTGCCTGGTTCTCTAGGGATAACAGGGGAATTCAAACCGGGGAGCTGTTTTTT. The variable domain in full, completed from reference TRBV30 and TRBJ2-2, reads SQTIHQWPATLVQPVGSPLSLECTVEGTSNPNLYWYRQAAGRGLQLLFYSVGIGQISSEVPQNLSASRPQDRQFILSSKKLLLSDSGFYLCAWFSRDNRGIQTGELFFGEGSRLTVL.

In this sample, this clone turned up once. The gene calls are TRBV15 and TRBJ1-4, with 8 bases fitting TRBD1. The V segment lost 7 bases and the J segment 8 bases; nucleotides outside the gene matches: 12. Looked up from germline, CDR1 is LNHNV and CDR2 is YYDKDF (reference sequence). The CDR3 is 15 amino acids. The CDR3 nucleotides are TGTGCCACCAACGCCGGGACAGGCTTAAGGGAAAAACTGTTTTTT. Protein: CATNAGTGLREKLFF.

The rearrangement uses TRBV13 and TRBJ1-1; D not certain. V lost 5 bases and J lost 3, with 10 bases in between. The length of the CDR3 is 13 residues. Germline CDR1 PRHDT, CDR2 FYEKMQ (reference sequence). The CDR3 protein is CASSAWEYTEAFF. CDR3 in DNA: TGTGCCAGCAGCGCCTGGGAGTACACTGAAGCTTTCTTT.

The CDR3 DNA reads as TGTGCCAGCAGCCTAACCGTAGGGGCAGGCGAGCAGTACTTC. It codes for CASSLTVGAGEQYF. The chain couples TRBV6-4 to TRBJ2-7; maybe TRBD1 (5 bases). This CDR3 region has 14 residues. CDR1 is MRHNA and CDR2 is SNTAGT in the germline V gene. Trimming cost V 6 bases and J 6 bases, with 18 bases left between them.